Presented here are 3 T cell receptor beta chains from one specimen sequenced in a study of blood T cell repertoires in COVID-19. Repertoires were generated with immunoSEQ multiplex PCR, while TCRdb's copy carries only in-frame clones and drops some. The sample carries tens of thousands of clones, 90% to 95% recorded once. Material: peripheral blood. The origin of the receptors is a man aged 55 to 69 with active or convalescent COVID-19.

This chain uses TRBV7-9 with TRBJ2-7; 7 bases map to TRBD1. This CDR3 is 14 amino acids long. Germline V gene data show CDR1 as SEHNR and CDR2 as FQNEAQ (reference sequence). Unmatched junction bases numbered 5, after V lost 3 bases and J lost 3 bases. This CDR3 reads CASSLTGQDYEQYF. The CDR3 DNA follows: TGTGCCAGCAGCTTGACAGGACAGGACTACGAGCAGTACTTC.

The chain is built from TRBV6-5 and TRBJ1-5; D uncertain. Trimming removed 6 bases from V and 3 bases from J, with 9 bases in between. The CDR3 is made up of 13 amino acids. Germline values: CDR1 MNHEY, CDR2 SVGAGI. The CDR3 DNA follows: TGTGCCAGCAGGTTGGAGGTCAATCAGCCCCAGCATTTT. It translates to CASRLEVNQPQHF.

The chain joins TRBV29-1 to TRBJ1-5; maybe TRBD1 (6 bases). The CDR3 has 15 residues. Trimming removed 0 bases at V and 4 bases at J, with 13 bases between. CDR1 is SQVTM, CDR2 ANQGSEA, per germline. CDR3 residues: CSVEDGGAGNQPQHF. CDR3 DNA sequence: TGCAGCGTTGAAGATGGGGGGGCAGGAAATCAGCCCCAGCATTTT.